This TCR beta chain was documented in a study of cytomegalovirus exposure and HLA in healthy donors. The study, taken as a whole, reports: In vitro, a few CMV-associated chains proved specific for CMV antigens. About 90% or about 30% of the time was how often most TCR beta V segments were productive, according to an earlier analysis. The availability of immune exposure information extended only to CMV serostatus.

This clone has just a few counts. The antigen is not known. Vbeta (60) and Jbeta (13) primers were used in the PCR. The table came from immunoSEQ multiplex PCR; TCRdb's copy has only in-frame clones and leaves some out. The sample holds 150,000 to 200,000 clones, roughly 80% seen once. Deletions cut 2 bases from V and 2 bases from J, with 12 bases between. The CDR3 length is 15 residues. Germline-derived CDR1 and CDR2 are LGHNA and YSLEER. This TCR was sampled from a man younger than 35 in good health and CMV-seronegative. The rearrangement joins TRBV4-3 to TRBJ2-5; tentative D call: TRBD2 (6 bases). Sample: PBMCs. CDR3 protein: CASSQSARGQETQYF. CDR3 sequence (DNA): TGCGCCAGCAGCCAATCCGCCCGGGGGCAAGAGACCCAGTACTTC.